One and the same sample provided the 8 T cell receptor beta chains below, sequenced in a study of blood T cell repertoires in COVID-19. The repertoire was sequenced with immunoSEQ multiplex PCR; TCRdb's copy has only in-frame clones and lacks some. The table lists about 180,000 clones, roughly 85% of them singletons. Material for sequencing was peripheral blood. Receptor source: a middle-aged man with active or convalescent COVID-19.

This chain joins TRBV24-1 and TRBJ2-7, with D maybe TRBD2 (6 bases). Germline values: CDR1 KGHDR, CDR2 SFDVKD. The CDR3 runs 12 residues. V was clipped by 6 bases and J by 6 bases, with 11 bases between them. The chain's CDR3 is CATSKGTGEQYF. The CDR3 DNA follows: TGTGCCACCAGTAAGGGGACTGGCGAGCAGTACTTC.

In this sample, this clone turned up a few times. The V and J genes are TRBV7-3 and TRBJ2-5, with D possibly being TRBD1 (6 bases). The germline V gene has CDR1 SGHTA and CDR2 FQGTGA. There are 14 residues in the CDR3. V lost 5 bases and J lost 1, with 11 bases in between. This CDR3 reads CASSPGGGQETQYF. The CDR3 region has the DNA TGTGCCAGCAGCCCTGGGGGCGGCCAAGAGACCCAGTACTTC.

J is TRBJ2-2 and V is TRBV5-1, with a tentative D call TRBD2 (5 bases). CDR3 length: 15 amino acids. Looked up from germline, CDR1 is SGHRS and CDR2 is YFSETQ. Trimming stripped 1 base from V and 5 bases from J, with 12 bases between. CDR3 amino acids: CASSLNRGRTGELFF. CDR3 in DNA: TGCGCCAGCAGCTTGAACCGGGGAAGGACCGGGGAGCTGTTTTTT.

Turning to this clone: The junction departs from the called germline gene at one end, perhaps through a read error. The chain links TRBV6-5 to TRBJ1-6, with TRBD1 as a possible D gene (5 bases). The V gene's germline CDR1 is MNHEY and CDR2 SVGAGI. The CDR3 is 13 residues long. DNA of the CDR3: TGTGCCGGGGGGGATACCCATAACTCACCCCTCCACTTT. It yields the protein CAGGDTHNSPLHF.

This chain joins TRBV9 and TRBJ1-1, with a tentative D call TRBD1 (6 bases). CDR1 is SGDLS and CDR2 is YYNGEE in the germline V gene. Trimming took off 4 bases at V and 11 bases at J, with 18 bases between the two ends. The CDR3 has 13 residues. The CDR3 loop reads CASSTGRGQGAFF. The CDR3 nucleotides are TGTGCCAGCAGCACCGGGAGGGGACAAGGCGCTTTCTTT.

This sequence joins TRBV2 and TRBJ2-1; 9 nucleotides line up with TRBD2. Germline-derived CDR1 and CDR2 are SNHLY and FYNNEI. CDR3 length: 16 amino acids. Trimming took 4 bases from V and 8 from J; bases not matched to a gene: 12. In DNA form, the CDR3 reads TGTGCCAGCAGTGGGGCTAGCGGGAACCGAAATGATGAGCAGTTCTTC. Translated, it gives CASSGASGNRNDEQFF.

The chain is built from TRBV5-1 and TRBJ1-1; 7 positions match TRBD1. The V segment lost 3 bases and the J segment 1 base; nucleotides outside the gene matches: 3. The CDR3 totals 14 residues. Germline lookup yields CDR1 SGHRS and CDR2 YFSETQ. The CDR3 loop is CASSWGQTNTEAFF. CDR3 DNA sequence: TGCGCCAGCAGCTGGGGACAGACGAACACTGAAGCTTTCTTT.

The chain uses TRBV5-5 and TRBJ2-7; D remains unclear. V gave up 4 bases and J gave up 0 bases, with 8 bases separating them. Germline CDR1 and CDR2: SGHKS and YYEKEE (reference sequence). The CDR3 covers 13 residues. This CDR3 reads CASSLAASYEQYF. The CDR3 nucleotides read TGTGCCAGCAGCCTTGCGGCCTCCTACGAGCAGTACTTC.